Described below is a single TCR beta chain sequence and its context. Its antigen is as yet unknown. The PCR used 60 Vbeta and 13 Jbeta primers. Repertoires were generated with immunoSEQ multiplex PCR, while TCRdb's copy carries only in-frame clones and drops some. The sample comprises roughly 180,000 clones, just over 75% of which are singletons, and roughly 1.4% rests with the top ten. This sample was included in a study of cytomegalovirus exposure and HLA in healthy donors. Study-level points and caveats: Among TCR beta chains, those listed as cytomegalovirus-associated numbered under 200.

The sequenced material came from PBMCs. The TCR was taken from a woman under 40 in good health and CMV-seropositive.

The CDR3 reads CASSPGVAGVHGELFF. CDR3 coding DNA: TGTGCCAGCAGCCCCGGGGTAGCGGGAGTTCACGGGGAGCTGTTTTTT. The chain recombines TRBV13 with TRBJ2-2; 9 positions match TRBD2. In germline, CDR1 is PRHDT, CDR2 FYEKMQ (reference sequence). CDR3 size: 16 residues. With 5 bases clipped from V and 7 bases from J, the junction kept 11 bases outside the gene matches.